The source of this T cell receptor (beta chain) is a study of blood T cell repertoires in COVID-19. Study overall: Acute and convalescent COVID-19 specimens originated in the United States, Italy and Spain.

Germline loops: CDR1 MNHEY, CDR2 SVGEGT. CDR3 length: 15 residues. The V end was cut by 2 bases, the J end by 2 bases, with 10 bases between. Source study methods: Amplified reference gene primers provided the basis for estimating nucleated cell counts. Some clones are missing from TCRdb's copy, which holds only in-frame ones; the method was immunoSEQ multiplex PCR. V and J calls and clone size are copied from that table; D and trimming were computed from the DNA. The table lists about 150,000 clones, 70% to 85% of them singletons. The sample was peripheral blood. The chain is built from TRBV6-2 or TRBV6-3 and TRBJ1-5, with D tentatively TRBD1 (6 bases). This TCR came from a man in his 60s with COVID-19, enrolled during active disease. In DNA, the CDR3 is TGTGCCAGCAGTTACACCCGACAGGGCAATCAGCCCCAGCATTTT. The encoded protein is CASSYTRQGNQPQHF.